This T cell receptor (beta chain) was found in a study of cytomegalovirus exposure and HLA in healthy donors. This cohort consisted of healthy bone marrow donors. PCR employed 60 Vbeta and 13 Jbeta primers. Generated by immunoSEQ multiplex PCR, the TCRdb table keeps only in-frame clones and is missing some. The table shows 110,000 to 150,000 clones, with around 83% occurring only once. Sequenced: PBMCs. The TCR sequence derives from a male donor in good health and CMV-seropositive.

The CDR3 here is CASTRQAQVDEKLFF. CDR3 nucleotide sequence: TGTGCCAGCACGAGACAGGCCCAAGTGGATGAAAAACTGTTTTTT. V and J are TRBV2 and TRBJ1-4, with a tentative D call TRBD1 (6 bases). The CDR3 has 15 amino acids. Germline CDR1 reads SNHLY; CDR2 reads FYNNEI. V gave up 7 bases and J gave up 6 bases, with 18 bases separating them.